The clone carrying this T cell receptor beta chain was seen only a few times. What it binds is not known. Sorted populations were all over 98% pure. These data originate in a study of beta chain features in type 1 diabetes. Overall study findings and caveats: Any HLA type influence on TCRB rearrangement was left unresolved here. In every one of the four CD4+ subsets, TCRB CDR3s were moderately but significantly shorter in Type 1 diabetes patients.

cDNA synthesis used the whole RNA isolate, giving expressed TCRB sequences. Generated by immunoSEQ multiplex PCR, the TCRdb table keeps only in-frame clones and is missing some. The table lists 200,000 to 300,000 clones, 11% of them singletons. This CDR3 contains 13 residues. CDR1 and CDR2 (germline): WSHSY, SAAADI. J gave up 1 base and V 6 bases, and 1 base lay outside the gene matches. The sample comprised naive CD4+ T cells from blood. This chain links TRBV10-2 with TRBJ2-7; 9 bases map to TRBD1. The sequence came from a man aged 25-45 years with type 1 diabetes. The CDR3 sequence is CASRGQGSYEQYF. CDR3 coding DNA: TGCGCCAGCAGGGGACAGGGTTCCTACGAGCAGTACTTC.